This T cell receptor beta chain stems from a study of T cells after yellow fever vaccination. Study as a whole: The fractions with low cell numbers were processed using SMART-Seq v4 Ultra Low Input. General study points: Across the CD4 and CD8 compartments, a small share of clonotypes was present in both. Abundant clonotypes from the bulk population could get into FACS-sorted repertoires as contaminants.

From the 5' RACE reads, TCRdb called clonotypes with MiXCR, one entry per CDR3 protein. The sample consists of hundreds of thousands of distinct CDR3 sequences, about 10% of them appearing once. In this sample, this clonotype turned up a few times. What it recognizes is unknown. V was cut by 6 bases and J by 2 bases, with 16 bases left in between. This CDR3 spans 15 amino acids. The clonotype originates from a man between 18 and 35 years old who received the YFV17D yellow fever vaccine. The chain uses TRBV12-3 or TRBV12-4 and TRBJ1-2; D unclear. The specimen was CD4+ T cells sorted from PBMCs, collected 5 days after the yellow fever booster vaccination. The CDR3 DNA reads TGTGCCAGCAGCGACGGGGAGGGTCGCAACTATGGCTACACCTTC. Its translation: CASSDGEGRNYGYTF.